A selection of T cell receptor beta chains follows, all from one sample in a study of blood T cell repertoires in COVID-19. Here immunoSEQ multiplex PCR was the method, and the copy in TCRdb shows in-frame clones only, minus some. The sample has approximately 260,000 clones, 80% to 90% seen once; the top ten hold 4.6%. The source material was peripheral blood. Receptors were obtained from a middle-aged woman who had recovered from COVID-19. The CDR3 runs from the conserved cysteine through the conserved F or W. Fields, in order: V gene, clone size, D gene, J gene, CDR3 DNA, CDR3 protein. The D gene is left open where the match is weak. Some rows mark clone size as missing; the rest say once, few, many or name a class of expanded clone.

TRBV18	-	-	TRBJ1-5	TGTGCCAGCTCACCAGACAGGAATCAGCCCCAGCATTTT	CASSPDRNQPQHF
TRBV5-4	-	-	TRBJ1-2	TGTGCCAGCAGCTTGGCCGGGGGAGCTAACTATGGCTACACCTTC	CASSLAGGANYGYTF
TRBV15	-	-	TRBJ2-1	TGTGCCACCAGCAGAGATCGAGGCAGCAATGAGCAGTTCTTC	CATSRDRGSNEQFF
TRBV5-6	once	TRBD1	TRBJ1-2	TGTGCCAGCAGCCGACAGGGTGGTGGCTACACCTTC	CASSRQGGGYTF
TRBV5-4	-	-	TRBJ2-5	TGTGCCAGCAGCCCGATCGGGTCCTCGGAGACCCAGTACTTC	CASSPIGSSETQYF
TRBV29-1	once	TRBD2	TRBJ2-1	TGCAGCGGTGCTAGCGGTAGCTCCTACAATGAGCAGTTCTTC	CSGASGSSYNEQFF
TRBV5-1	-	TRBD1	TRBJ1-3	TGCGCCAGCAGCGTAGGGACAGCTGGAAACACCATATATTTT	CASSVGTAGNTIYF
TRBV5-4	once	TRBD2	TRBJ2-2	TGTGCCAGCAGCTCGACTAGCGGGGGGGCCGGCACCGGGGAGCTGTTTTTT	CASSSTSGGAGTGELFF
TRBV2	-	TRBD2	TRBJ2-5	TGTGCCAGCAGGGGGGAGGGAGAGACCCAGTACTTC	CASRGEGETQYF
TRBV7-5	-	-	TRBJ2-5	TGTGCCAGAAGCCCACCGCGGCTGTACAGGGAGGAGACCCAGTACTTC	CARSPPRLYREETQYF
TRBV24-1	once	-	TRBJ2-7	TGTGCCACCAGTGTCTGGGCGTGGGAGCAGTACTTC	CATSVWAWEQYF
TRBV19	-	TRBD1	TRBJ1-4	TGTGCCAGTAAAGTGGACAGGGTTGGTGAAAAACTGTTTTTT	CASKVDRVGEKLFF
TRBV9	-	TRBD2	TRBJ2-5	TGTGCCAGCAGCATTGTGGCGGGAGTGGGGGAGACCCAGTACTTC	CASSIVAGVGETQYF
TRBV24-1	-	-	TRBJ2-3	TGTGCCAGTAGCGGAAAGACCACAGATACGCAGTATTTT	CASSGKTTDTQYF
TRBV6-5	-	TRBD2	TRBJ2-1	TGTGCCAGCAGTTTTTACGGGGGGGCCGTCAATAATGAGCAGTTCTTC	CASSFYGGAVNNEQFF
TRBV6-5	-	-	TRBJ1-1	TGTGCCAGCAAACGGGGTAACGCGAACACTGAAGCTTTCTTT	CASKRGNANTEAFF
TRBV5-1	once	TRBD1	TRBJ1-2	TGCGCCAGCAGGCAGGTCAGGGGGCCAAACTATGGCTACACCTTC	CASRQVRGPNYGYTF
TRBV7-3	once	TRBD2	TRBJ2-1	TGTGCCAGCAGCTTAATGGCTGGGCTAGCGGGGGGAGATGAGCAGTTCTTC	CASSLMAGLAGGDEQFF
TRBV29-1	-	-	TRBJ1-1	TGCAGCGCCGGGATGACGGACAGTAACACTGAAGCTTTCTTT	CSAGMTDSNTEAFF
TRBV2	-	TRBD2	TRBJ2-1	TGTGCCAGCACACAAGCGGGGGCTCACAATGAGCAGTTCTTC	CASTQAGAHNEQFF
TRBV19	-	-	TRBJ1-4	TGTGCCAGTATGTCCCCCCTTTATGAAAAACTGTTTTTT	CASMSPLYEKLFF
TRBV20-1	-	TRBD1	TRBJ1-2	TGCAGTGCCCAGACAGGGGATGGCTACACCTTC	CSAQTGDGYTF
TRBV24-1	-	-	TRBJ2-3	TGTGCCACCAGTGATGGGACACCGCCCGCCACAGATACGCAGTATTTT	CATSDGTPPATDTQYF
TRBV18	-	-	TRBJ2-7	TGTGCCAGCTCACCAAGAGCTGCCTCCTTCTCCTACGAGCAGTACTTC	CASSPRAASFSYEQYF
TRBV7-3	-	TRBD2	TRBJ2-5	TGTGCCAGCAGAGCGGGGGGCCAAGAGACCCAGTACTTC	CASRAGGQETQYF
TRBV5-1	-	-	TRBJ1-1	TGCGCCAGCAGCTTGAACGGGGCTGAAGCTTTCTTT	CASSLNGAEAFF
TRBV11-3	-	TRBD2	TRBJ2-1	TGTGCCAGCAGCTCTAGCGGCTGGAAGGGGTCCTACAATGAGCAGTTCTTC	CASSSSGWKGSYNEQFF
TRBV19	-	-	TRBJ2-1	TGTGCCAGTAGTATATATCGGGGGTCCTACAATGAGCAGTTCTTC	CASSIYRGSYNEQFF
TRBV5-1	-	-	TRBJ1-5	TGCGCCAGCAGCTTGGCAGGTAGCAATCAGCCCCAGCATTTT	CASSLAGSNQPQHF
TRBV18	-	-	TRBJ2-5	TGTGCCAGCTCACTCCGACAGGAAGAGACCCAGTACTTC	CASSLRQEETQYF
TRBV10-3	-	-	TRBJ1-4	TGTGCCATCAGTGAGAACCCAGGGGCTAATGAAAAACTGTTTTTT	CAISENPGANEKLFF
TRBV3-1/TRBV3-2	-	-	TRBJ2-7	TGTGCCAGCAGCCAAGAACAGGGAGAGTTCTACGAGCAGTACTTC	CASSQEQGEFYEQYF
TRBV28	-	TRBD1	TRBJ2-3	TGTGCCATCAACCGGGACAGCTCCACAGATACGCAGTATTTT	CAINRDSSTDTQYF
TRBV7-8	-	TRBD1	TRBJ1-1	TGTGCCAGCAGCCAAACAGGGGGAAGTGGAACTGAAGCTTTCTTT	CASSQTGGSGTEAFF
TRBV30	-	-	TRBJ2-1	TGTGCCTGGAGTGTGTCAAATGAGCAGTTCTTC	CAWSVSNEQFF
TRBV18	-	TRBD2	TRBJ2-1	TGTGCCAGCTCACCAGGGCAACTGGGGACTAGCGGGATTGAGCAGTTCTTC	CASSPGQLGTSGIEQFF
TRBV9	-	TRBD1	TRBJ1-2	TGTGCCAGCAGCGTAACAGGGGGGATGTATGGCTACACCTTC	CASSVTGGMYGYTF
TRBV6-5	-	-	TRBJ2-7	TGTGCCAGCAGTTACTCGGCGGCAGGGGTTTCCTACGAGCAGTACTTC	CASSYSAAGVSYEQYF
TRBV6-5	-	TRBD1	TRBJ1-4	TGTGCCAGCAGCGAGACAGGGGAGAATGAAAAACTGTTTTTT	CASSETGENEKLFF
TRBV12-5	-	-	TRBJ1-5	TGTGCTAGTGGTTTGGGACAGTCCAATCAGCCCCAGCATTTT	CASGLGQSNQPQHF
TRBV28	-	-	TRBJ1-2	TGTGCCAGCAGGAGGGAAGATGGCTACACCTTC	CASRREDGYTF
TRBV3-1/TRBV3-2	-	TRBD1	TRBJ2-1	TGTGCCAGCAGCCAAGGGACAGGTCCAGGGAGTGAGCAGTTCTTC	CASSQGTGPGSEQFF
TRBV11-3	-	-	TRBJ1-1	TGTGCCAGCAGCTTGCAGCCGGGCGGGATGAACACTGAAGCTTTCTTT	CASSLQPGGMNTEAFF
TRBV11-2	-	TRBD2	TRBJ2-3	TGTGCCAGCAGCTCAGGCGGGGGGCAGGCAGATACGCAGTATTTT	CASSSGGGQADTQYF
TRBV10-3	-	TRBD1	TRBJ2-5	TGTGCCACCATAGACCGACAGGGCCAAGAGACCCAGTACTTC	CATIDRQGQETQYF
TRBV7-2	once	-	TRBJ1-3	TGTGCCAGCAGCTTATTCGCGTCCTCTGGAAACACCATATATTTT	CASSLFASSGNTIYF
TRBV4-1	few	TRBD2	TRBJ2-1	TGCGCCAGCAGCCAGGGTGAAGCGGGGCAGCAGTTCTTC	CASSQGEAGQQFF
TRBV5-1	-	-	TRBJ1-2	TGCGCCAGCAGCTTGGATACCACGGGCTATGGCTACACCTTC	CASSLDTTGYGYTF
TRBV5-1	few	-	TRBJ1-1	TGCGCCAGCAGCTTGAATGTTGGCAATGAAGCTTTCTTT	CASSLNVGNEAFF
TRBV6-5	-	-	TRBJ1-1	TGTGCCAGCAGTCACCTACAGGGTTTAGCTTTCTTT	CASSHLQGLAFF
TRBV30	-	-	TRBJ2-1	TGTGCCTGGAAGCCTGAAACCATCTACAATGAGCAGTTCTTC	CAWKPETIYNEQFF
TRBV27	-	-	TRBJ2-7	TGTGCCAGCAGTCTTTTTTTCGGGTACGAGCAGTACTTC	CASSLFFGYEQYF
TRBV19	-	TRBD1	TRBJ1-1	TGTGCCAGTAGTATTTTGGGGACAGGGGGCACTGAAGCTTTCTTT	CASSILGTGGTEAFF
TRBV15	-	-	TRBJ1-1	TGTGCCACCAGCAGCCGGGGGGGGGAGGTGAACACTGAAGCTTTCTTT	CATSSRGGEVNTEAFF
TRBV19	-	-	TRBJ1-1	TGTGCCAGTAGTGAAGAGGGACTCACGAACACTGAAGCTTTCTTT	CASSEEGLTNTEAFF
TRBV2	-	-	TRBJ1-5	TGTGCCAGCAGTGAAGTGGGCGGGAGACTTAGCAATCAGCCCCAGCATTTT	CASSEVGGRLSNQPQHF
TRBV18	-	TRBD1	TRBJ2-7	TGTGCCAGCTCACCGGGACAGGGGGAGCAGTACTTC	CASSPGQGEQYF